The 28 T cell receptor beta chains listed next were all sequenced from one sample in a study of T cell responses to AZD1222 COVID-19 vaccine. Using immunoSEQ multiplex PCR, the repertoire was profiled, and TCRdb retains in-frame clones only, with some absent. The table records more than 85,000 clones, around 87% of them present only once. The sequencing here drew on peripheral blood, taken 28 days after the second AZD1222 dose. These receptors all stem from an adult who received the AZD1222 COVID-19 vaccine.

This clone appeared a single time. This sequence joins TRBV6-6 and TRBJ2-7, with D maybe TRBD1 (6 bases). From germline, CDR1 is MNHNY and CDR2 SVGAGI (reference sequence). This CDR3 region has 12 residues. V was trimmed by 5 bases and J by 5 bases, leaving 10 bases between them. CDR3 in amino acids: CASSPTGNEQYF. The CDR3 DNA reads TGTGCCAGCAGTCCCACAGGGAACGAGCAGTACTTC.

The V gene is TRBV6-1, the J gene TRBJ1-6; TRBD1 aligns across 8 bases. V trimming: 3 bases; J trimming: 7 bases; junction bases outside the gene matches: 5. Looked up from germline, CDR1 is MNHNS and CDR2 is SASEGT. The CDR3 runs 15 residues. CDR3 DNA sequence: TGTGCCAGCAGTGAGTCCCGGGACAGGAATTCACCCCTCCACTTT. Protein sequence: CASSESRDRNSPLHF.

The chain carries TRBV30 and TRBJ1-2, with TRBD1 identical over 7 bases. The CDR3 covers 13 residues. V shed 0 bases, J shed 7 bases, and the junction held 5 bases outside the gene matches. The germline V gene has CDR1 GTSNPN and CDR2 SVGIG (reference sequence). The CDR3 DNA follows: TGTGCCTGGAGTGTAGACAGGGTCGCTGGCTACACCTTC. This codes for CAWSVDRVAGYTF.

The chain has TRBV27 and TRBJ2-7; TRBD2 agrees at 7 bases. J gave up 2 bases and V 8 bases, and 6 bases lay outside the gene matches. The length of the CDR3 is 13 residues. Germline V gene sequence: CDR1 MNHEY, CDR2 SMNVEV (reference sequence). This chain's CDR3 is CASLRTSPYEQYF. In DNA, the CDR3 is TGTGCCAGCTTAAGGACTAGTCCCTACGAGCAGTACTTC.

This sequence joins TRBV5-5 and TRBJ2-7, with D possibly called TRBD1 or TRBD2 (5 bases each). The CDR3 is 11 residues long. V dropped 3 bases and J dropped 4 bases, with 5 bases sitting between them. CDR1 is SGHKS, CDR2 YYEKEE, per germline (reference sequence). DNA for the CDR3: TGTGCCAGCAGCTGGGGGTACGAGCAGTACTTC. It encodes CASSWGYEQYF. The full variable domain, in which reference TRBV5-5 and TRBJ2-7 provide the parts outside the CDR3, is DAGVTQSPTHLIKTRGQQVTLRCSPISGHKSVSWYQQVLGQGPQFIFQYYEKEERGRGNFPDRFSARQFPNYSSELNVNALLLGDSALYLCASSWGYEQYFGPGTRLTVT.

The chain is built from TRBV6-2 or TRBV6-3 and TRBJ1-2; the match to TRBD1 covers 9 bases. V was clipped by 1 base and J by 4 bases; unmatched bases: 7. This CDR3 spans 16 amino acids. CDR1 MNHEY and CDR2 SVGEGT come from the germline V gene. As DNA, the CDR3 is TGTGCCAGCAGTTACTTTGGGACAGGGTTTCGCTATGGCTACACCTTC. Protein: CASSYFGTGFRYGYTF.

In this sample, this clone turned up a few times. The chain couples TRBV5-5 to TRBJ1-5; D is unclear. Looked up from germline, CDR1 is SGHKS and CDR2 is YYEKEE (reference sequence). The CDR3 runs 13 residues. V was clipped by 1 base and J by 6 bases, with 8 bases between them. The CDR3 DNA reads TGTGCCAGCAGCTTGTCAGTCGGTCAGCCCCAGCATTTT. Amino acid sequence: CASSLSVGQPQHF.

J is TRBJ2-3 and V is TRBV6-5, with 15 bases aligning to TRBD2. This CDR3 is built from 16 residues. CDR1 is MNHEY and CDR2 is SVGAGI in the germline V gene. With V trimmed by 4 bases and J by 6 bases, 5 bases remained unmatched. The CDR3 here is CASSSPGTSGGDTQYF. DNA of the CDR3: TGTGCCAGCAGTTCACCCGGGACTAGCGGGGGGGATACGCAGTATTTT.

The chain has TRBV19 and TRBJ2-6, with no clear D. Trimming cost V 5 bases and J 2 bases, with 13 bases left between them. Germline V gene sequence: CDR1 LNHDA, CDR2 SQIVND (reference sequence). The CDR3 is made up of 16 amino acids. The CDR3 DNA reads as TGTGCCAGTAGTCCTTGGGGTCAGACTGGGGCCAACGTCCTGACTTTC. Protein product: CASSPWGQTGANVLTF.

A single count supports this clone. The chain links TRBV4-2 to TRBJ2-1, with D uncertain. This CDR3 spans 15 amino acids. CDR1 and CDR2 (germline): LGHNA, YNFKEQ. V lost 1 base and J 8 bases, leaving 15 bases between the germline ends. The CDR3 DNA reads TGTGCCAGCAGCCAAGTTGAGGTTTCGATGTATGAGCAGTTCTTC. Translation: CASSQVEVSMYEQFF.

This clone was recorded once. The V call is TRBV19, the J call TRBJ2-1; no clear D gene. This CDR3 region has 15 residues. Germline V lookup: CDR1 LNHDA, CDR2 SQIVND (reference sequence). Deletions cut 3 bases from V and 0 bases from J, with 9 bases between. CDR3 protein: CASSISWSSYNEQFF. CDR3 coding DNA: TGTGCCAGTAGTATTTCTTGGAGCTCCTACAATGAGCAGTTCTTC.

The CDR3 DNA reads TGTGCCAGCACCTTGCAAAGCCGGTACTTC. It yields the protein CASTLQSRYF. This chain uses TRBV21-1 with TRBJ2-7; TRBD2 is taken as the D call from the table, unchecked against the DNA. TRBV21-1 is a pseudogene segment. This CDR3 spans 10 amino acids.

CDR3 sequence reads: CASSLVGQTFYEQYF. CDR3 in DNA: TGTGCCAGCAGCTTAGTGGGACAGACTTTCTACGAGCAGTACTTC. This chain uses TRBV7-2 with TRBJ2-7; TRBD1 matches 7 bases. CDR3 length: 15 amino acids. Trimming took 1 base from V and 3 from J; bases not matched to a gene: 6. Germline CDR1 reads SGHTA; CDR2 reads FQGNSA. The full variable domain, with the rest looked up from reference TRBV7-2 and TRBJ2-7, is GAGVSQSPSNKVTEKGKDVELRCDPISGHTALYWYRQSLGQGLEFLIYFQGNSAPDKSGLPSDRFSAERTGGSVSTLTIQRTQQEDSAVYLCASSLVGQTFYEQYFGPGTRLTVT.

CDR3 in DNA: TGTGCCAGCAGCTTAGTCGGACAGGGGAAATACGAGCAGTACTTC. Residues: CASSLVGQGKYEQYF. V is TRBV7-3 and J is TRBJ2-7; TRBD1 aligns across 9 bases. The CDR3 is made up of 15 amino acids. V dropped 2 bases and J dropped 4; count of bases not matched to a gene: 6. Germline CDR1 and CDR2: SGHTA and FQGTGA.

The DNA of the CDR3 is TGCGCCAGCAGCCAAGACGCCTCACTAGCGGGAAGGGCGGATGAGCAGTTCTTC. It encodes CASSQDASLAGRADEQFF. The chain has TRBV4-3 and TRBJ2-1; 10 bases agree with TRBD2. CDR3 length: 18 amino acids. CDR1 is LGHNA and CDR2 is YSLEER in the germline V gene. The V segment lost 0 bases and the J segment 8 bases; nucleotides outside the gene matches: 13.

V usage is TRBV3-1 (or the pseudogene TRBV3-2) and J usage is TRBJ2-7; 8 bases map to TRBD1. This CDR3 comprises 16 residues. Trimming cost V 6 bases and J 1 base; bases outside gene matches: 11. In germline, CDR1 is LGHDT, CDR2 YNNKEL (reference sequence). The CDR3 protein is CASRPSTGDDSYEQYF. In DNA, the CDR3 is TGTGCCAGCAGACCGTCGACAGGGGACGATTCCTACGAGCAGTACTTC.

The chain couples TRBV6-4 to TRBJ2-3; D uncertain. CDR3 length equals 13 residues. Trimming pared 2 bases from V and 6 bases from J, leaving 9 bases between. The germline V gene encodes CDR1 MRHNA and CDR2 SNTAGT. CDR3 sequence (DNA): TGTGCCAGCAGTGACCACCCTAGGGATACGCAGTATTTT. This translates into CASSDHPRDTQYF.

The chain joins TRBV5-4 to TRBJ2-7, with 9 nucleotides matching TRBD1. J lost 4 bases, V lost 4 bases, and 9 bases had no gene match. CDR3 length: 15 residues. Germline V gives CDR1 SGHNT, CDR2 YYREEE (reference sequence). CDR3 loop: CASSPSGTGSYEQYF. In DNA, the CDR3 is TGTGCCAGCAGCCCCTCCGGGACAGGGAGTTACGAGCAGTACTTC.

V usage is TRBV7-9 and J usage is TRBJ1-4; 8 positions match TRBD1. Trimming at V came to 1 base and at J to 7 bases, leaving 5 bases not matched to a gene. This CDR3 contains 15 residues. Germline assignment: CDR1 SEHNR and CDR2 FQNEAQ (reference sequence). The CDR3 sequence: CASSLDSQGAEKLFF. CDR3 nucleotide sequence: TGTGCCAGCAGCTTAGATTCCCAGGGGGCTGAAAAACTGTTTTTT.

V is TRBV19 and J is TRBJ2-3; the D gene is possibly TRBD1 (7 bases). This CDR3 spans 16 amino acids. Germline V gene lookup returns CDR1 LNHDA and CDR2 SQIVND (reference sequence). Trimming stripped 7 bases from V and 3 bases from J, with 20 bases between. CDR3 in DNA: TGTGCCAGTACCATCGGCAGGGGGGATCTTACAGATACGCAGTATTTT. Its protein product is CASTIGRGDLTDTQYF.

The chain employs TRBV12-3 or TRBV12-4 and TRBJ1-3, with D possibly being TRBD1 (6 bases). This CDR3 spans 13 amino acids. V dropped 5 bases and J dropped 2 bases, with 7 bases sitting between them. Here the CDR3 DNA reads TGTGCCAGCAGTAGGGACACTGGAAACACCATATATTTT. The encoded protein is CASSRDTGNTIYF.

This rearrangement joins TRBV27 to TRBJ2-3; no definite D call. CDR3 size: 13 residues. Trimming removed 6 bases at V and 5 bases at J, with 12 bases between. In germline, CDR1 is MNHEY, CDR2 SMNVEV (reference sequence). The CDR3 DNA is TGTGCCAGCAGCTCAAATAACCAAGATACGCAGTATTTT. Its translation is CASSSNNQDTQYF.

This sequence joins TRBV6-5 and TRBJ1-2, with 10 bases that match TRBD1. Germline V gene data show CDR1 as MNHEY and CDR2 as SVGAGI. This CDR3 comprises 14 residues. The junction had 9 bases not matched to a gene; V was cut back by 6 bases and J by 8 bases. The DNA for the CDR3 is TGTGCCAGCAGACGGACAGGGGGATTTGGAGGCTACACCTTC. It translates to CASRRTGGFGGYTF.

The CDR3 loop reads CASIMPPDRAEEQYF. For the CDR3, the DNA is TGTGCCAGCATTATGCCCCCGGACAGGGCAGAAGAGCAGTACTTC. The chain carries TRBV27 and TRBJ2-7; 8 positions agree with TRBD1. The CDR3 loop spans 15 amino acids. Germline values: CDR1 MNHEY, CDR2 SMNVEV (reference sequence). V lost 7 bases and J lost 7; bases outside the gene matches: 15.

The chain links TRBV7-9 to TRBJ1-2; maybe TRBD1 (6 bases). Trimming left V 4 bases short and J 3 bases short, with 21 bases between. CDR1 and CDR2 from the germline V gene are SEHNR and FQNEAQ (reference sequence). The CDR3 totals 17 residues. CDR3 sequence (DNA): TGTGCCAGCAGCTCCCGGACAGTTTTCGGGGACTACTATGGCTACACCTTC. It is translated as CASSSRTVFGDYYGYTF.

This clone came up once. This chain connects TRBV7-2 to TRBJ1-2; 9 nucleotides line up with TRBD1. The CDR3 is 13 amino acids. The junction had 4 bases not matched to a gene; V was cut back by 4 bases and J by 7 bases. Germline assignment: CDR1 SGHTA and CDR2 FQGNSA. The DNA for the CDR3 is TGTGCCAGCAGCTCTAGACAGGGGGGTGGCTACACCTTC. It specifies CASSSRQGGGYTF.

The chain is built from TRBV2 and TRBJ1-2; TRBD1 agrees at 8 bases. The germline V gene encodes CDR1 SNHLY and CDR2 FYNNEI. Trimming at V came to 6 bases and at J to 6 bases, leaving 12 bases not matched to a gene. This CDR3 region has 15 residues. CDR3 DNA sequence: TGTGCCAGCAGCCTAGGGACAGGACTTATAGATGGCTACACCTTC. Its translation is CASSLGTGLIDGYTF.

J is TRBJ1-5 and V is TRBV6-4, with a weak D call TRBD1 (5 bases). V lost 3 bases, J lost 6 bases, and 15 bases lay in between. In germline, CDR1 is MRHNA, CDR2 SNTAGT. The CDR3 is 15 amino acids. DNA for the CDR3: TGTGCCAGCAGTGAGAATGGGGGGAATGGTCAGCCCCAGCATTTT. Translation: CASSENGGNGQPQHF.